There are a few counts of the clone carrying this T cell receptor beta chain. Its specificity is unknown. TCRdb re-called the RT-PCR reads through MiXCR, storing one row per CDR3 protein. The sample carries roughly 290,000 distinct CDR3 sequences, just over 20% recorded once. The sample is drawn from a study of response to subunit inactivated influenza vaccine. Regarding the study as a whole: Authors proposed each seasonal influenza vaccination draws in few new T cells.

This CDR3 has 12 residues. V gave up 6 bases and J gave up 2 bases, with 10 bases separating them. In germline, CDR1 is SQVTM, CDR2 ANQGSEA. The TCR sequence derives from a man between 50 and 75 years old who received an inactivated influenza vaccine. The gene calls are TRBV29-1 and TRBJ1-2, with a weak D call TRBD1 (6 bases). The sample consisted of PBMCs from blood, taken about 19 months after vaccination. The CDR3 region is CSVQTGNYGYTF. DNA for the CDR3: TGCAGCGTCCAAACAGGGAACTATGGCTACACCTTC.